The 3 T cell receptor beta chains below come from one sample, sequenced in a study of CD8 T cells in ankylosing spondylitis. From the 5' RACE reads, TCRdb called clonotypes with MiXCR, one entry per CDR3 protein. Of 300,000 to 350,000 distinct CDR3 sequences listed, less than 25% are singletons. The specimen was blood, either unsorted or a sorted T cell fraction (not recorded which). The receptors here all came from a female donor with ankylosing spondylitis or in good health (not recorded which).

This clonotype came up a few times. V is TRBV7-2 and J is TRBJ1-2; 8 nucleotides align to TRBD1. CDR1 and CDR2 (germline): SGHTA, FQGNSA. The CDR3 contains 15 residues. V shed 1 base, J shed 5 bases, and the junction held 6 bases outside the gene matches. The CDR3 DNA reads as TGTACCAGCAGCTTAGGGGACAGGCCTGGGTATGGCTACACCTTC. The encoded protein is CTSSLGDRPGYGYTF.

CDR3 nucleotides: TGTGCCAGCAGTTCAAGAGGGACAGCGACCTACGAGCAGTACTTC. It is translated as CASSSRGTATYEQYF. This sequence joins TRBV27 and TRBJ2-7, with TRBD1 identical over 7 bases. CDR1 and CDR2 from the germline V gene are MNHEY and SMNVEV (reference sequence). This CDR3 is built from 15 residues. V lost 4 bases and J lost 2; bases outside the gene matches: 8.

The CDR3 DNA sequence: TGTGCCAGCAGTCGGGACATAGGCTACGAGCAGTACTTC. Translation gives CASSRDIGYEQYF. The J gene is TRBJ2-7, the V gene TRBV6-1, with D perhaps TRBD1 (6 bases). The CDR3 covers 13 residues. V dropped 5 bases and J dropped 3 bases, with 11 bases sitting between them. The germline V gene has CDR1 MNHNS and CDR2 SASEGT.